Listed below are T cell receptor beta chains from one sample, sequenced in a study of cytomegalovirus exposure and HLA in healthy donors. Sequenced by immunoSEQ multiplex PCR; TCRdb stores in-frame clones only, minus some. The table lists about 130,000 clones, about 70% of them singletons. The material sequenced was PBMCs. The receptors shown here come from a woman aged 40 to 50 in good health and CMV-seropositive. Both conserved end residues are part of each CDR3. Fields, in order: V gene, J gene, clone size, D gene, CDR3 protein, CDR3 DNA. D genes are given only for firm matches. Rows may omit the clone size; those that give it use once, few, many or a size class.

V gene: TRBV6-1; J gene: TRBJ2-5; clone size: .; D gene: TRBD2; CDR3 protein: CASSELLPGLAAPRETQYF; CDR3 DNA: TGTGCCAGCAGTGAGCTCCTTCCGGGACTAGCGGCCCCCCGAGAGACCCAGTACTTC
V gene: TRBV5-1; J gene: TRBJ1-5; clone size: .; D gene: .; CDR3 protein: CASSPGEVSNQPQHF; CDR3 DNA: TGCGCCAGCAGCCCGGGTGAGGTCAGTAATCAGCCCCAGCATTTT
V gene: TRBV27; J gene: TRBJ2-1; clone size: .; D gene: TRBD2; CDR3 protein: CASRLLAGPYNEQFF; CDR3 DNA: TGTGCCAGCAGACTGCTAGCGGGGCCCTACAATGAGCAGTTCTTC
V gene: TRBV30; J gene: TRBJ1-5; clone size: .; D gene: TRBD1; CDR3 protein: CAWGDRGRIFQPQHF; CDR3 DNA: TGTGCCTGGGGGGACAGGGGACGAATATTTCAGCCCCAGCATTTT
V gene: TRBV11-2; J gene: TRBJ1-2; clone size: few; D gene: .; CDR3 protein: CASSSLQGLAHGYTF; CDR3 DNA: TGTGCCAGCAGCTCCCTCCAGGGACTCGCTCATGGCTACACCTTC
V gene: TRBV5-8; J gene: TRBJ1-4; clone size: few; D gene: .; CDR3 protein: CASSQEGGLVEKLFF; CDR3 DNA: TGTGCCAGCAGTCAAGAGGGGGGACTAGTAGAAAAACTGTTTTTT
V gene: TRBV2; J gene: TRBJ1-5; clone size: .; D gene: .; CDR3 protein: CASSDRGGSNQPQHF; CDR3 DNA: TGTGCCAGCAGTGACCGGGGAGGTAGCAATCAGCCCCAGCATTTT
V gene: TRBV4-1; J gene: TRBJ1-2; clone size: .; D gene: .; CDR3 protein: CASSQDPGEGSYGYTF; CDR3 DNA: TGCGCCAGCAGCCAAGATCCAGGGGAAGGGAGTTATGGCTACACCTTC
V gene: TRBV6-5; J gene: TRBJ1-5; clone size: .; D gene: .; CDR3 protein: CASSPGYGNQPQHF; CDR3 DNA: TGTGCCAGCAGCCCAGGGTACGGCAATCAGCCCCAGCATTTT
V gene: TRBV6-1; J gene: TRBJ1-2; clone size: .; D gene: TRBD1; CDR3 protein: CASRVQGMANYGYTF; CDR3 DNA: TGTGCCAGCAGGGTACAGGGGATGGCTAACTATGGCTACACCTTC
V gene: TRBV14; J gene: TRBJ2-7; clone size: once; D gene: .; CDR3 protein: CASSPYRFAYEQYF; CDR3 DNA: TGTGCCAGCAGCCCTTACAGGTTCGCCTACGAGCAGTACTTC
V gene: TRBV30; J gene: TRBJ1-5; clone size: .; D gene: .; CDR3 protein: CVWSQGLDQPQHF; CDR3 DNA: TGTGTCTGGAGTCAGGGGCTTGATCAGCCCCAGCATTTT
V gene: TRBV27; J gene: TRBJ2-7; clone size: .; D gene: TRBD2; CDR3 protein: CASSSAGAYEQYF; CDR3 DNA: TGTGCCAGCAGTTCAGCGGGAGCCTACGAGCAGTACTTC
V gene: TRBV5-1; J gene: TRBJ1-5; clone size: once; D gene: TRBD1; CDR3 protein: CASSPGQGNQPQHF; CDR3 DNA: TGCGCCAGCAGTCCAGGACAGGGTAATCAGCCCCAGCATTTT
V gene: TRBV7-2; J gene: TRBJ2-7; clone size: .; D gene: .; CDR3 protein: CASSSGQLTYEQYF; CDR3 DNA: TGTGCCAGCAGCTCCGGACAGCTTACCTACGAGCAGTACTTC
V gene: TRBV2; J gene: TRBJ2-1; clone size: .; D gene: .; CDR3 protein: CASRRNGVTYNEQFF; CDR3 DNA: TGTGCCAGCAGGAGAAACGGGGTTACCTACAATGAGCAGTTCTTC
V gene: TRBV28; J gene: TRBJ1-1; clone size: .; D gene: .; CDR3 protein: CASSSVPLTEAFF; CDR3 DNA: TGTGCCAGCAGCTCGGTACCTTTAACTGAAGCTTTCTTT
V gene: TRBV4-2; J gene: TRBJ2-3; clone size: few; D gene: .; CDR3 protein: CASSQSDTQYF; CDR3 DNA: TGTGCCAGCAGCCAAAGCGATACGCAGTATTTT
V gene: TRBV6-6; J gene: TRBJ1-3; clone size: .; D gene: .; CDR3 protein: CASSYGGDLAGNTIYF; CDR3 DNA: TGTGCCAGCAGTTACGGCGGGGATCTGGCCGGAAACACCATATATTTT
V gene: TRBV2; J gene: TRBJ1-4; clone size: .; D gene: .; CDR3 protein: CASSEVRVGGEKLFF; CDR3 DNA: TGTGCCAGCAGTGAAGTCCGAGTGGGGGGAGAAAAACTGTTTTTT
V gene: TRBV6-5; J gene: TRBJ2-7; clone size: .; D gene: TRBD1; CDR3 protein: CATGQGWNEQYF; CDR3 DNA: TGTGCCACAGGACAGGGATGGAACGAGCAGTACTTC
V gene: TRBV7-2; J gene: TRBJ1-5; clone size: .; D gene: .; CDR3 protein: CASSARAIEPQHF; CDR3 DNA: TGTGCCAGCAGCGCCAGGGCTATTGAGCCCCAGCATTTT
V gene: TRBV6-5; J gene: TRBJ1-1; clone size: .; D gene: TRBD1; CDR3 protein: CASSLTGADTEAFF; CDR3 DNA: TGTGCCAGCAGTCTAACAGGGGCGGACACTGAAGCTTTCTTT
V gene: TRBV9; J gene: TRBJ2-5; clone size: once; D gene: .; CDR3 protein: CASSGTRVQETQYF; CDR3 DNA: TGTGCCAGCAGCGGAACCAGGGTCCAAGAGACCCAGTACTTC
V gene: TRBV28; J gene: TRBJ1-4; clone size: .; D gene: TRBD1; CDR3 protein: CASRDYTGEQEKLFF; CDR3 DNA: TGTGCCAGCAGGGACTATACAGGGGAACAAGAAAAACTGTTTTTT
V gene: TRBV11-2; J gene: TRBJ1-1; clone size: .; D gene: .; CDR3 protein: CASSLNPRATEAFF; CDR3 DNA: TGTGCCAGCAGCTTAAATCCGAGGGCCACTGAAGCTTTCTTT
V gene: TRBV27; J gene: TRBJ1-4; clone size: .; D gene: .; CDR3 protein: CASSLMGGAANEKLFF; CDR3 DNA: TGTGCCAGCAGTTTAATGGGGGGGGCGGCTAATGAAAAACTGTTTTTT
V gene: TRBV6-5; J gene: TRBJ1-5; clone size: .; D gene: .; CDR3 protein: CASRRDNNQPQHF; CDR3 DNA: TGTGCCAGCAGACGGGACAACAATCAGCCCCAGCATTTT
V gene: TRBV7-6; J gene: TRBJ1-1; clone size: .; D gene: TRBD1; CDR3 protein: CASSLVSGGPGTEAFF; CDR3 DNA: TGTGCCAGCAGCTTAGTTTCAGGGGGCCCGGGCACTGAAGCTTTCTTT
V gene: TRBV5-1; J gene: TRBJ2-3; clone size: .; D gene: .; CDR3 protein: CASSLTGGGTDTQYF; CDR3 DNA: TGCGCCAGCAGCTTGACGGGGGGCGGCACAGATACGCAGTATTTT
V gene: TRBV6-5; J gene: TRBJ1-5; clone size: once; D gene: .; CDR3 protein: CATNLREGQPQHF; CDR3 DNA: TGTGCCACCAATCTCAGGGAGGGACAGCCCCAGCATTTT
V gene: TRBV7-9; J gene: TRBJ1-1; clone size: .; D gene: .; CDR3 protein: CASSAEQGGTEAFF; CDR3 DNA: TGTGCCAGCAGCGCAGAACAGGGAGGGACTGAAGCTTTCTTT
V gene: TRBV4-2; J gene: TRBJ1-4; clone size: .; D gene: .; CDR3 protein: CASSQTKWAGSNEKLFF; CDR3 DNA: TGTGCCAGCAGCCAAACCAAGTGGGCAGGGTCTAATGAAAAACTGTTTTTT
V gene: TRBV14; J gene: TRBJ2-7; clone size: .; D gene: TRBD2; CDR3 protein: CASSQDSLAASYEQYF; CDR3 DNA: TGTGCCAGCAGCCAAGATTCACTAGCGGCCTCCTACGAGCAGTACTTC
V gene: TRBV18; J gene: TRBJ2-6; clone size: .; D gene: TRBD1; CDR3 protein: CASSPGQGNSGANVLTF; CDR3 DNA: TGTGCCAGCTCACCGGGACAGGGAAACTCTGGGGCCAACGTCCTGACTTTC
V gene: TRBV7-9; J gene: TRBJ2-1; clone size: few; D gene: TRBD1; CDR3 protein: CASSLGWTGMRNEQFF; CDR3 DNA: TGTGCCAGCAGCTTAGGGTGGACAGGGATGCGGAATGAGCAGTTCTTC
V gene: TRBV20-1; J gene: TRBJ1-4; clone size: .; D gene: .; CDR3 protein: CSASRHEKLFF; CDR3 DNA: TGCAGTGCTAGCCGTCATGAAAAACTGTTTTTT
V gene: TRBV7-9; J gene: TRBJ2-3; clone size: .; D gene: TRBD2; CDR3 protein: CASSFTGLAAFTDTQYF; CDR3 DNA: TGTGCCAGCAGCTTCACTGGACTAGCGGCCTTCACAGATACGCAGTATTTT
V gene: TRBV10-3; J gene: TRBJ1-3; clone size: .; D gene: TRBD1; CDR3 protein: CAISAGTGRHGPSGNTIYF; CDR3 DNA: TGTGCCATCAGTGCGGGGACAGGGCGACATGGGCCCTCTGGAAACACCATATATTTT
V gene: TRBV28; J gene: TRBJ1-1; clone size: .; D gene: .; CDR3 protein: CASSPPGGKRAEAFF; CDR3 DNA: TGTGCCAGCAGTCCCCCTGGGGGGAAGAGGGCTGAAGCTTTCTTT
V gene: TRBV6-6; J gene: TRBJ1-1; clone size: .; D gene: .; CDR3 protein: CASSYEGEAFF; CDR3 DNA: TGTGCCAGCAGTTACGAGGGTGAAGCTTTCTTT
V gene: TRBV5-4; J gene: TRBJ2-1; clone size: .; D gene: .; CDR3 protein: CASSLDSSYNEQFF; CDR3 DNA: TGTGCCAGCAGCTTGGACAGCTCCTACAATGAGCAGTTCTTC
V gene: TRBV4-1; J gene: TRBJ2-5; clone size: .; D gene: TRBD1; CDR3 protein: CASSQDWGTGLRWQYF; CDR3 DNA: TGCGCCAGCAGCCAAGATTGGGGGACAGGGCTCCGGTGGCAGTACTTC
V gene: TRBV18; J gene: TRBJ1-5; clone size: .; D gene: TRBD1; CDR3 protein: CASSPTGDPNQPQHF; CDR3 DNA: TGTGCCAGCTCACCCACAGGGGACCCCAATCAGCCCCAGCATTTT
V gene: TRBV10-3; J gene: TRBJ2-1; clone size: .; D gene: .; CDR3 protein: CAISVGNEQFF; CDR3 DNA: TGTGCCATCAGTGTCGGTAATGAGCAGTTCTTC
V gene: TRBV9; J gene: TRBJ1-2; clone size: .; D gene: TRBD1; CDR3 protein: CASSLSDRVTNYGYTF; CDR3 DNA: TGTGCCAGCAGCCTAAGCGACAGGGTCACTAACTATGGCTACACCTTC
V gene: TRBV30; J gene: TRBJ1-2; clone size: .; D gene: .; CDR3 protein: CAWKGGYGYTF; CDR3 DNA: TGTGCCTGGAAAGGGGGCTATGGCTACACCTTC
V gene: TRBV5-1; J gene: TRBJ1-2; clone size: .; D gene: .; CDR3 protein: CASSLNGDNYGYTF; CDR3 DNA: TGCGCCAGCAGCCTAAACGGGGATAACTATGGCTACACCTTC
V gene: TRBV27; J gene: TRBJ2-3; clone size: few; D gene: TRBD2; CDR3 protein: CAAGTSLSSHTDTQYF; CDR3 DNA: TGTGCCGCCGGGACTAGCCTATCGTCGCATACAGATACGCAGTATTTT
V gene: TRBV19; J gene: TRBJ1-3; clone size: .; D gene: .; CDR3 protein: CASSIGQHSGNTIYF; CDR3 DNA: TGTGCCAGTAGTATTGGACAGCACTCTGGAAACACCATATATTTT
V gene: TRBV6-5; J gene: TRBJ1-1; clone size: .; D gene: TRBD1; CDR3 protein: CASRFRRGTEAFF; CDR3 DNA: TGTGCCAGCAGATTCCGCAGGGGGACTGAAGCTTTCTTT
V gene: TRBV4-1; J gene: TRBJ1-3; clone size: .; D gene: .; CDR3 protein: CASSLTAGNTIYF; CDR3 DNA: TGCGCCAGCAGCCTCACTGCTGGAAACACCATATATTTT
V gene: TRBV10-1; J gene: TRBJ1-2; clone size: .; D gene: .; CDR3 protein: CASSESQGCFGDGYTF; CDR3 DNA: .